This T cell receptor (beta chain) was profiled in a study of blood T cell repertoires in COVID-19. For the study at large: Samples taken during acute and convalescent COVID-19 were collected in the United States, Italy and Spain.

The table came from immunoSEQ multiplex PCR; TCRdb's copy has only in-frame clones and leaves some out. Among nearly 80,000 clones listed, 65% to 85% were seen once. This clonotype originated in a man aged 55 to 70 with active or convalescent COVID-19. The sample taken for sequencing was peripheral blood.

The CDR3 sequence is CASTSPGQGTGNTIYF. In DNA, the CDR3 is TGTGCCAGCACCTCTCCGGGACAGGGGACTGGAAACACCATATATTTT. The chain uses TRBV7-2 and TRBJ1-3, with TRBD1 matching 10 bases. Trimming at V came to 7 bases and at J to 2 bases, leaving 8 bases not matched to a gene. Germline V gene sequence: CDR1 SGHTA, CDR2 FQGNSA. This CDR3 region has 16 residues.